This is a list of T cell receptor beta chains from one sample in a study of cytomegalovirus exposure and HLA in healthy donors. Sequencing was performed with immunoSEQ multiplex PCR; in TCRdb, only in-frame clones are kept and a portion is missing. The sample has over 150,000 clones, around 77% seen once. The sample consisted of PBMCs. These receptor sequences come from a man aged 30 to 45 in good health and CMV-seropositive. The conserved cysteine and the conserved F or W are not part of the CDR3 here.

v_gene,len,CDR3aa
TRBV9,13,ASSVEGDPPGGYT
TRBV12-2,13,ASRSFPRGGYEQY
TRBV5-1,15,ASSLGSGGAPTDTQY
TRBV28,13,ASSLRAGRGYGYT
TRBV5-1,13,ASSLGGGNVETQY
TRBV7-8,12,ASSLAGGNSPLH
TRBV7-2,16,ASSLLGRGLTLRNEQF
TRBV27,15,ASSSRTSGGAIDTQY
TRBV5-4,10,ASSGAGLEQY
TRBV27,11,ASSPRGHETQY
TRBV25-1,13,ASSIRAGLSYEQY
TRBV19,12,ASSPWDTHYEQY
TRBV5-1,11,ASSSGGYYEQF
TRBV9,15,ASSAAEQGTFRSPLH
TRBV28,13,ASRRTSGETYEQY
TRBV6-5,13,ASSYFLAGADTQY
TRBV4-1,18,ASSQDRASGGSVSYNEQF
TRBV6-1,14,ASSEFWQGDSSPLH
TRBV5-1,11,ASSVNRGTEAF
TRBV6-1,11,ASTRTGTYEQY
TRBV7-9,12,ASSLDSNSYEQY
TRBV4-3,14,ASSQDGQSGANVLT